This TCR beta chain was recorded in a study of T-cell memory formation after mild COVID-19. Background on the study: TCR clusters were mostly confined to one donor each. General observations from the study: Some clones that responded turned up in pre-infection memory, which suggests that cross-reactive memory joined in.

CDR3 length equals 13 residues. The V segment lost 5 bases and the J segment 5 bases; nucleotides outside the gene matches: 4. Germline lookup yields CDR1 SGHRS and CDR2 YFSETQ. As for this clonotype: As yet, its antigen is unknown.

Barcoded TCR alpha and TCR beta cDNA libraries with UMIs came from 5'RACE using constant-segment primers. TCRdb itself ran the 5' RACE reads through MiXCR, one entry per CDR3 protein. The sample yields hundreds of thousands of distinct CDR3 sequences, under 20% seen once. Sequenced: PBMCs or a T cell subset sorted from them (not recorded which). The chain has TRBV5-1 and TRBJ1-5, with TRBD1 identical over 7 bases. This TCR was sampled from a man aged 18 to 35 who had mild COVID-19 (a few samples of this study predate the infection). Cell type and time point are not known. CDR3 sequence reads: CASRQGRDQPQHF. DNA for the CDR3: TGCGCCAGCAGACAGGGGAGGGATCAGCCCCAGCATTTT.